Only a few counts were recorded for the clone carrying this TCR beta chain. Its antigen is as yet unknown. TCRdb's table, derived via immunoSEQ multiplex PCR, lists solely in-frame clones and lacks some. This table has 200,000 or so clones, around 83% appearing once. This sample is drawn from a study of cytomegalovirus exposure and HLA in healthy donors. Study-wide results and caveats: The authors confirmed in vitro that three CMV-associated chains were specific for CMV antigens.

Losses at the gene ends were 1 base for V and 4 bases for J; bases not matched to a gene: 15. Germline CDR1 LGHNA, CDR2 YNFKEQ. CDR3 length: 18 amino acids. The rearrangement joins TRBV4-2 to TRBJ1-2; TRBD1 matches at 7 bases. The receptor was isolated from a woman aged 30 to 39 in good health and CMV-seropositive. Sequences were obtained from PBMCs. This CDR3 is CASSQALGTEAGGYGYTF. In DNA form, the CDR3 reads TGTGCCAGCAGCCAAGCGTTGGGGACAGAAGCTGGGGGCTATGGCTACACCTTC.